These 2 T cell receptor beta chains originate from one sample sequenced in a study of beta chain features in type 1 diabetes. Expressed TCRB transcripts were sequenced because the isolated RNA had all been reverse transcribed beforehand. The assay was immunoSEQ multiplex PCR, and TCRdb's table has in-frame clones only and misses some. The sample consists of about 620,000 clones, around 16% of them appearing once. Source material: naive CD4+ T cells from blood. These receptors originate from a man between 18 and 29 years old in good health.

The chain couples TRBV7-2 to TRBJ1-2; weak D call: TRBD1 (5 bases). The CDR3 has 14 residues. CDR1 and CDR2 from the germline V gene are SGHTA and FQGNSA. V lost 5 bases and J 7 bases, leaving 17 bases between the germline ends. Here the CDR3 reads CASSHYEGRRGYTF. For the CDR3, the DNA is TGTGCCAGCAGCCATTATGAGGGGCGGCGTGGCTACACCTTC.

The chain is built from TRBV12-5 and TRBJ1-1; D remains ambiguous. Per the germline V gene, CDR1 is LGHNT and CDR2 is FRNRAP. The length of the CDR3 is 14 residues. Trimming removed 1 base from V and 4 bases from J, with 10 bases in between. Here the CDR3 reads CASGLDRWATEAFF. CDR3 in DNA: TGTGCTAGTGGTTTGGACAGATGGGCCACTGAAGCTTTCTTT.